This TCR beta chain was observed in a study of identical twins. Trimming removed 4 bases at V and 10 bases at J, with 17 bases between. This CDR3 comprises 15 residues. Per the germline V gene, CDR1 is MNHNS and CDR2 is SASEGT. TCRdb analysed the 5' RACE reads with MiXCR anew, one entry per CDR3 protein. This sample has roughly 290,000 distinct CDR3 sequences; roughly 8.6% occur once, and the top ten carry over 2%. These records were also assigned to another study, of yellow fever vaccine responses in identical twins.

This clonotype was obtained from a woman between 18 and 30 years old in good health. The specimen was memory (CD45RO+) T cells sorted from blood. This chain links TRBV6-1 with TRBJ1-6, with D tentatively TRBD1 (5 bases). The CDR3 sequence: CASSGRDLRTSPLHF. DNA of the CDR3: TGTGCCAGCAGTGGCCGGGACCTTCGTACCTCACCCCTCCACTTT.